This note documents a single T cell receptor beta chain sequence. This entry is derived from a study of blood T cell repertoires in COVID-19. Overall study: Acute and convalescent COVID-19 samples came from the United States, Italy and Spain. PBMCs, B-cell-depleted T cells, or T cells were the source of the cDNA or gDNA that made up the material.

Assay: immunoSEQ multiplex PCR; the TCRdb copy retains only in-frame clones and omits some. The table records some 250,000 clones, 86% of them present only once. The length of the CDR3 is 11 residues. CDR1 and CDR2 (germline): SGHDT, YYEEEE. V was pared by 4 bases and J by 4 bases, with 6 bases between. The rearrangement joins TRBV5-6 to TRBJ2-7; D is undetermined. Sequencing used peripheral blood. This sequence originates from a young woman with COVID-19, enrolled during active disease. The CDR3 loop reads CASSAYYEQYF. CDR3 in DNA: TGTGCCAGCAGCGCCTATTACGAGCAGTACTTC.